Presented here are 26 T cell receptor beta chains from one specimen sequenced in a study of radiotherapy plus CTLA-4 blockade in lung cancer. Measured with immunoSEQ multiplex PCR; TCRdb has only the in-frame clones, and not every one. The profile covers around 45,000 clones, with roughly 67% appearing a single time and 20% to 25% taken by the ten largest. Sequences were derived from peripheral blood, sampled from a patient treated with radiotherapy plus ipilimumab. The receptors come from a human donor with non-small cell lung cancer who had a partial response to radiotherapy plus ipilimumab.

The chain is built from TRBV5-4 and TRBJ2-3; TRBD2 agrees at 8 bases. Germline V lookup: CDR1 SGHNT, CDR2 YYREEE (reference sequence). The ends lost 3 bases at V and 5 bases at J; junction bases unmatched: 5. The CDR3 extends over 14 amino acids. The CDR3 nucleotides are TGTGCCAGCAGCTCGGGACTAGAAGGAGATACGCAGTATTTT. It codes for CASSSGLEGDTQYF.

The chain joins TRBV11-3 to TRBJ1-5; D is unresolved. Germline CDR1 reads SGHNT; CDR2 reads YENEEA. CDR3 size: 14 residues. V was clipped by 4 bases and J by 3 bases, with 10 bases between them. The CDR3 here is CASSSRSPNQPQHF. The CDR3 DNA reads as TGTGCCAGCAGCTCTCGCAGTCCCAATCAGCCCCAGCATTTT.

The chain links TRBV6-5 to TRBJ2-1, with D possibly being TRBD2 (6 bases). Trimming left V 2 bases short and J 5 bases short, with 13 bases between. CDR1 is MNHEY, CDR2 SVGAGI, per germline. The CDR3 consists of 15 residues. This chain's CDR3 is CASSYGGSGNNEQFF. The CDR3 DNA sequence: TGTGCCAGCAGTTACGGGGGTAGCGGCAACAATGAGCAGTTCTTC.

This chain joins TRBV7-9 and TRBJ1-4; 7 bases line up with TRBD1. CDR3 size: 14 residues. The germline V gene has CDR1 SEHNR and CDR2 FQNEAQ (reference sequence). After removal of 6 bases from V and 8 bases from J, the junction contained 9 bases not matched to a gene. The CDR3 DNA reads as TGTGCCAGCAGTCCCCGACAGGGTGGAGAAAAACTGTTTTTT. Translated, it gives CASSPRQGGEKLFF.

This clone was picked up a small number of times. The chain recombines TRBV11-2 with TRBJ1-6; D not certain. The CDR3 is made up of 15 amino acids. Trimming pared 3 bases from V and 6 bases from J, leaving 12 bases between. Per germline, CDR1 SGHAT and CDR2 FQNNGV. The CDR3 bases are TGTGCCAGCAGCTTTTTGACTCGCCGTAATTCACCCCTCCACTTT. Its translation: CASSFLTRRNSPLHF.

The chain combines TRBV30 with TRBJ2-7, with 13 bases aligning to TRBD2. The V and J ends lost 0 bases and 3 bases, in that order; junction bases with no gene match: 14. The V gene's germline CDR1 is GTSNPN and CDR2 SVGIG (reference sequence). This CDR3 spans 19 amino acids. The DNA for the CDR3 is TGTGCCTGGAGTGTCGGGACTAGCGGGATCCATCCCCAGAGCTACGAGCAGTACTTC. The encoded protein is CAWSVGTSGIHPQSYEQYF. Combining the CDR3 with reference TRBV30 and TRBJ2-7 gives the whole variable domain SQTIHQWPATLVQPVGSPLSLECTVEGTSNPNLYWYRQAAGRGLQLLFYSVGIGQISSEVPQNLSASRPQDRQFILSSKKLLLSDSGFYLCAWSVGTSGIHPQSYEQYFGPGTRLTVT.

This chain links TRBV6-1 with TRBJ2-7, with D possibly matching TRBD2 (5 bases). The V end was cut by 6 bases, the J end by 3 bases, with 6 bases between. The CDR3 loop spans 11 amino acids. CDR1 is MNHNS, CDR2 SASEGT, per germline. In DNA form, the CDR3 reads TGTGCCAGCAGCCGGGACTACGAGCAGTACTTC. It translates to CASSRDYEQYF.

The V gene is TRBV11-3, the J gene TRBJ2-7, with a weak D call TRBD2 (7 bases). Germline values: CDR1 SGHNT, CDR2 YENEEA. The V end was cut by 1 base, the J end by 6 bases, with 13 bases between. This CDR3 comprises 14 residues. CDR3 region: CASSLGGGRGEQYF. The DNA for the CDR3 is TGTGCCAGCAGCTTAGGGGGGGGGCGAGGCGAGCAGTACTTC.

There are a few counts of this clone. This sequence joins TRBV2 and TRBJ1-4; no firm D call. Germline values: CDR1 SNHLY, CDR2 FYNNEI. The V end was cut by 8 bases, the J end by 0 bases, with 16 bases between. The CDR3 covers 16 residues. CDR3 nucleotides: TGTGCCAGCTATTGGGAGGGTTCTGCAACTAATGAAAAACTGTTTTTT. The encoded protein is CASYWEGSATNEKLFF.

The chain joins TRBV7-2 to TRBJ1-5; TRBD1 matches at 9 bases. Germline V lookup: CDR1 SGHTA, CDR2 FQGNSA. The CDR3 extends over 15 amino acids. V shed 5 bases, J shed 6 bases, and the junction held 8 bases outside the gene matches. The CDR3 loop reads CASSPDRGTSQPQHF. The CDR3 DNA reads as TGTGCCAGCAGCCCGGACAGGGGCACTAGTCAGCCCCAGCATTTT.

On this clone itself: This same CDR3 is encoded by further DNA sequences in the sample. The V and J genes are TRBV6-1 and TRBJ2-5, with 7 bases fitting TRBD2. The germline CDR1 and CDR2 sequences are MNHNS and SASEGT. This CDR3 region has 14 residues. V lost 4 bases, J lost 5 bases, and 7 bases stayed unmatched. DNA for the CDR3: TGTGCCAGCAGTGGAGGAGCGGGGCGGGAGACCCAGTACTTC. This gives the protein CASSGGAGRETQYF.

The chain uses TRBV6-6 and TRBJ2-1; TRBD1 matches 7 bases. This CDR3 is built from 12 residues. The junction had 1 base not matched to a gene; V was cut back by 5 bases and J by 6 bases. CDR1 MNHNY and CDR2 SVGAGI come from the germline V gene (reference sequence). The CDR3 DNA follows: TGTGCCAGCAGTCCAGGGGGCAATGAGCAGTTCTTC. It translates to CASSPGGNEQFF.

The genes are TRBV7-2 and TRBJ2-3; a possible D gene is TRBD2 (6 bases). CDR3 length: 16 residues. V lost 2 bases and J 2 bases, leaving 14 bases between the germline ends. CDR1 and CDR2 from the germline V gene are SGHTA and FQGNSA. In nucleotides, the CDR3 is TGTGCCAGCAGCTTAACCCGGGGAGGAAACACAGATACGCAGTATTTT. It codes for CASSLTRGGNTDTQYF.

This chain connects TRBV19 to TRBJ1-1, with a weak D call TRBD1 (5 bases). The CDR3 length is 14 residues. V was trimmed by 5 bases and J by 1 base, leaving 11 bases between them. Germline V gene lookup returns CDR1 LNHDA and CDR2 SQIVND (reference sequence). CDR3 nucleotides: TGTGCCAGTAGTGTCGGGGGAGAGAACACTGAAGCTTTCTTT. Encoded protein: CASSVGGENTEAFF.

This CDR3 is CASSSSWGAEAFF. CDR3 DNA: TGTGCCAGCAGCTCGTCGTGGGGGGCTGAAGCTTTCTTT. The V gene is TRBV11-2, the J gene TRBJ1-1, with D maybe TRBD1 (5 bases). Germline V CDR1 and CDR2: SGHAT, FQNNGV. There are 13 residues in the CDR3. Trimming pared 4 bases from V and 6 bases from J, leaving 12 bases between.

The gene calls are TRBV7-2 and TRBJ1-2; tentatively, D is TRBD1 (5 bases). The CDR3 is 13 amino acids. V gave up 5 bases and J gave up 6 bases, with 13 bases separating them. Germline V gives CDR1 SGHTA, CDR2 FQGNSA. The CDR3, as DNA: TGTGCCAGCAGCCCCCCCGGGGGGGATGGCTACACCTTC. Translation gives CASSPPGGDGYTF. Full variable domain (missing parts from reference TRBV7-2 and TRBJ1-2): GAGVSQSPSNKVTEKGKDVELRCDPISGHTALYWYRQSLGQGLEFLIYFQGNSAPDKSGLPSDRFSAERTGGSVSTLTIQRTQQEDSAVYLCASSPPGGDGYTFGSGTRLTVV.

The CDR3 sequence is CAWRDTGGNEKLFF. The CDR3, as DNA: TGTGCCTGGAGGGATACAGGGGGCAATGAAAAACTGTTTTTT. This chain uses TRBV30 with TRBJ1-4; TRBD1 matches at 9 bases. The V and J ends lost 3 bases and 5 bases, in that order; junction bases with no gene match: 4. This CDR3 has 14 residues. Germline loops: CDR1 GTSNPN, CDR2 SVGIG (reference sequence). Drawing the rest from reference TRBV30 and TRBJ1-4, the complete variable domain is SQTIHQWPATLVQPVGSPLSLECTVEGTSNPNLYWYRQAAGRGLQLLFYSVGIGQISSEVPQNLSASRPQDRQFILSSKKLLLSDSGFYLCAWRDTGGNEKLFFGSGTQLSVL.

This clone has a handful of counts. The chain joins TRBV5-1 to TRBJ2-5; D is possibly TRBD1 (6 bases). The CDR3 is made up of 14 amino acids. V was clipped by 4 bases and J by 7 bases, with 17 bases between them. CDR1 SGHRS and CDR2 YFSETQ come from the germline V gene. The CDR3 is CASSTAQGVGTQYF. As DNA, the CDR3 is TGCGCCAGCAGCACCGCACAGGGTGTGGGGACCCAGTACTTC.

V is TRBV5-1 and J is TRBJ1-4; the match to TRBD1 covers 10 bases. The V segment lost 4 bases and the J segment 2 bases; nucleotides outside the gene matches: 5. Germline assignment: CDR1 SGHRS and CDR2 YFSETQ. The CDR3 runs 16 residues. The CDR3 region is CASSHGQGGTNEKLFF. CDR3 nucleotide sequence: TGCGCCAGCAGCCACGGACAGGGGGGGACTAATGAAAAACTGTTTTTT.

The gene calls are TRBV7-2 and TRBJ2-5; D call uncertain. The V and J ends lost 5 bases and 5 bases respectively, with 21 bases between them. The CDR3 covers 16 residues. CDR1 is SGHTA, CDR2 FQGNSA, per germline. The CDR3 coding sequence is TGTGCCAGCAGCCTCGGAAGAGGTCCGGCGAGGGAGACCCAGTACTTC. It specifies CASSLGRGPARETQYF.

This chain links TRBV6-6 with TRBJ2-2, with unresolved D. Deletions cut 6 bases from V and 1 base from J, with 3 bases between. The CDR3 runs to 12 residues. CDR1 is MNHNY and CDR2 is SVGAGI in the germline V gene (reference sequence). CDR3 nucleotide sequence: TGTGCCAGCAGCGGGAACACCGGGGAGCTGTTTTTT. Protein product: CASSGNTGELFF.

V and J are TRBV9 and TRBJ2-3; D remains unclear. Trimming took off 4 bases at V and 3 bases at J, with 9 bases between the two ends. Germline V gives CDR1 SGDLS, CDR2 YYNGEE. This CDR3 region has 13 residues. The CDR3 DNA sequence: TGTGCCAGCAGCCAAGACATGACAGATACGCAGTATTTT. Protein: CASSQDMTDTQYF. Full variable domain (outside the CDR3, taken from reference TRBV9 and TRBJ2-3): DSGVTQTPKHLITATGQRVTLRCSPRSGDLSVYWYQQSLDQGLQFLIQYYNGEERAKGNILERFSAQQFPDLHSELNLSSLELGDSALYFCASSQDMTDTQYFGPGTRLTVL.

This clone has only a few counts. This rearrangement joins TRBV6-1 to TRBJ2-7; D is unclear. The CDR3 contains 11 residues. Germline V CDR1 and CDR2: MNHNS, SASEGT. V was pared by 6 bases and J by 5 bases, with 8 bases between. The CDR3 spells CASRARDEQYF. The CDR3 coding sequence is TGTGCCAGCAGAGCCCGTGACGAGCAGTACTTC.

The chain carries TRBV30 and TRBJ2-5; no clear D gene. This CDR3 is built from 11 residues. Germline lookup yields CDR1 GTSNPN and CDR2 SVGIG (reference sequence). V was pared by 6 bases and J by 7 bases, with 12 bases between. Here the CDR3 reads CACNELWTQYF. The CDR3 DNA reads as TGTGCCTGTAATGAGCTATGGACCCAGTACTTC.

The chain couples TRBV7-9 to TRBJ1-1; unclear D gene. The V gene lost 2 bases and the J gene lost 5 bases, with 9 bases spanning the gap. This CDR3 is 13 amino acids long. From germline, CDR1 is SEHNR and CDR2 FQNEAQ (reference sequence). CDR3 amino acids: CASSLWQETEAFF. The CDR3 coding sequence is TGTGCCAGCAGCTTATGGCAGGAAACTGAAGCTTTCTTT.

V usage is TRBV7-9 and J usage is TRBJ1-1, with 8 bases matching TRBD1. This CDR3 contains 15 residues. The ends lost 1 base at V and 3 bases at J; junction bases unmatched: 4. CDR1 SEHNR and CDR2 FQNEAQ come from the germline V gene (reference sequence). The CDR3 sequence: CASSLGTGWDTEAFF. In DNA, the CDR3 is TGTGCCAGCAGCTTAGGGACAGGGTGGGACACTGAAGCTTTCTTT.